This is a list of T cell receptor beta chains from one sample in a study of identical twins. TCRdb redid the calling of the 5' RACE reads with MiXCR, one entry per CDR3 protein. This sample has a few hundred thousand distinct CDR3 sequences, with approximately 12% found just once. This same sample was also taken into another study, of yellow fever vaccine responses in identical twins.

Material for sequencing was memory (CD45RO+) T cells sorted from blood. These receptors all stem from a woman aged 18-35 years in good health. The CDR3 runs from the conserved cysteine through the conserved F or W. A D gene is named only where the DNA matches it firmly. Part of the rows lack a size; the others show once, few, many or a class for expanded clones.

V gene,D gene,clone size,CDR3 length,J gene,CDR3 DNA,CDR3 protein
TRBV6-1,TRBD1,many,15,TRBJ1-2,TGTGCCAGCAGGCAGACAGGGGGTGATAACTATGGCTACACCTTC,CASRQTGGDNYGYTF
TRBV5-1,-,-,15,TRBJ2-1,TGCGCCAGCAGCAAAGGGCTGGCGGGATACAATGAGCAGTTCTTC,CASSKGLAGYNEQFF
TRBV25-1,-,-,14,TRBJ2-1,TGTGCCAGCAGTGACCCCGGGGCACTCTATGAGCAGTTCTTC,CASSDPGALYEQFF
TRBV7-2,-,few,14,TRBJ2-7,TGTGCCAGCAGCTTGCTCGACGGCCTATACGAGCAGTACTTC,CASSLLDGLYEQYF
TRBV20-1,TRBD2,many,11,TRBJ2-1,TGCAGTGCCAAAAGGACTAGCGGGGAGTTCTTC,CSAKRTSGEFF
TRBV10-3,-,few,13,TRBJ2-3,TGTGCCATCAGTGGTAGTAGCGAAGATACGCAGTATTTT,CAISGSSEDTQYF
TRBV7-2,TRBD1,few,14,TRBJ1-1,TGTGCCAGCAGCCGCGACAGGGGCGACACTGAAGCTTTCTTT,CASSRDRGDTEAFF
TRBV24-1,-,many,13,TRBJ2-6,TGTGCCACCAGTGTTTCTGGGGCCAACGTCCTGACTTTC,CATSVSGANVLTF
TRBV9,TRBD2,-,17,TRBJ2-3,TGTGCCAGCAGCGTAAGTCTAGCGGGGGGCGACACAGATACGCAGTATTTT,CASSVSLAGGDTDTQYF
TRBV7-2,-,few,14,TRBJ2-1,TGTGCCAGCTCCTTCCGACAAGGCTACAATGAGCAGTTCTTC,CASSFRQGYNEQFF
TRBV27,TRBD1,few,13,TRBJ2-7,TGTGCCAGCAGTTTCCTGACAGGGAACGAGCAGTACTTC,CASSFLTGNEQYF
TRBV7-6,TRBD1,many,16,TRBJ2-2,TGTGCCAGCAGCCCCACTCCCGGGACAGCCACCGGGGAGCTGTTTTTT,CASSPTPGTATGELFF
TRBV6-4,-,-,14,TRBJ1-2,TGTGCCAGCAGTGAGACGACAGTTTCCTATGGCTACACCTTC,CASSETTVSYGYTF
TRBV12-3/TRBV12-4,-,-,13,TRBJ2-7,TGTGCCAGCAGACGACAGGAGGAATACGAGCAGTACTTC,CASRRQEEYEQYF
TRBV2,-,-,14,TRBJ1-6,TGTGCCAGCACTGTTTTATCTCTAAATTCACCCCTCCACTTT,CASTVLSLNSPLHF
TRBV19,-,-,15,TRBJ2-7,TGTGCCAGTAGTATCCCCCAGGGTTCGATCTACGAGCAGTACTTC,CASSIPQGSIYEQYF
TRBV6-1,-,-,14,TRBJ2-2,TGTGCCAGCAGAATCAGGGCGAACACCGGGGAGCTGTTTTTT,CASRIRANTGELFF
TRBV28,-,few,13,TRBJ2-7,TGTGCCAGCAGGACCGGTGGGGCATGGGAGCAGTACTTC,CASRTGGAWEQYF
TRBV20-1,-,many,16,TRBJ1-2,TGCAGTGCTAGAGTTATGGCAGTAGGGAGTAACTATGGCTACACCTTC,CSARVMAVGSNYGYTF
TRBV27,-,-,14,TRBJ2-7,TGTGCCAGCAGTTTAACCAGCAGTACCTACGAGCAGTACTTC,CASSLTSSTYEQYF
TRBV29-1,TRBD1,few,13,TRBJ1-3,TGCAGCGCCGGCTGGACAGGGGGAAACACCATATATTTT,CSAGWTGGNTIYF
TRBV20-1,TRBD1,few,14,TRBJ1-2,TGCAGTGCGTACAGGGGGCTGGATGACTATGGCTACACCTTC,CSAYRGLDDYGYTF
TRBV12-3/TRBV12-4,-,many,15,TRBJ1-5,TGTGCCAGCAGTCGAGGTGACCGGGGCAATCAGCCCCAGCATTTT,CASSRGDRGNQPQHF
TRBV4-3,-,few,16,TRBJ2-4,TGCGCCAGCAGCCGACATGACAGAGCACCAAAAAACATTCAGTACTTC,CASSRHDRAPKNIQYF
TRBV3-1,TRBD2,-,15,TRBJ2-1,TGTGCCATCCCTAGAGCGGGGGCCTTCTACAATGAGCAGTTCTTC,CAIPRAGAFYNEQFF
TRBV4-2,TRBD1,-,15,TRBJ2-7,TGTGCCAGCAGCCAGGGCGGGACAGGCTCCTACGAGCAGTACTTC,CASSQGGTGSYEQYF
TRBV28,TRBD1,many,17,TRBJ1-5,TGTGCCAGCAGTTTACCCACAGGGGGCTCGAGCAATCAGCCCCAGCATTTT,CASSLPTGGSSNQPQHF
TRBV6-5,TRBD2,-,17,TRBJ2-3,TGTGCCAGCAGTTACTTGTCTAGCGGAAAGGAGGCCGATACGCAGTATTTT,CASSYLSSGKEADTQYF
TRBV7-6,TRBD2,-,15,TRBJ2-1,TGTGCCAGCAGCTTAGGTGGACTAGCGTATGATGAGCAGTTCTTC,CASSLGGLAYDEQFF
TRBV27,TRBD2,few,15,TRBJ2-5,TGTGCCAGCAGGGAGCGGGGGGCGAACCAAGAGACCCAGTACTTC,CASRERGANQETQYF
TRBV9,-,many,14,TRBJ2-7,TGTGCCAGCAGCTCCGACAGCAACAATTACGAGCAGTACTTC,CASSSDSNNYEQYF
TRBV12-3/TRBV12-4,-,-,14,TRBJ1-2,TGTGCCAGCAGTCTTACAGGGCTTTACTATGGCTACACCTTC,CASSLTGLYYGYTF
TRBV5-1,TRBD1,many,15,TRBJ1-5,TGCGCCAGCAGCCCGGGACAGTGGAGCAATCAGCCCCAGCATTTT,CASSPGQWSNQPQHF
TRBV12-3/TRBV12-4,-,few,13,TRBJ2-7,TGTGCCAGCAGTTCCGGGTTAAACTACGAGCAGTACTTC,CASSSGLNYEQYF
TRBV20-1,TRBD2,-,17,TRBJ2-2,TGCAGTGCAAAAGGACTAGCGGGGGGGCCTGACACCGGGGAGCTGTTTTTT,CSAKGLAGGPDTGELFF
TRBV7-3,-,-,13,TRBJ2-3,TGTGCCAGCAGCTTATTAGGGAGAGATACGCAGTATTTT,CASSLLGRDTQYF
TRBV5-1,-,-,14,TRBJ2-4,TGCGCCAGCAGCTTGGCCGACACCCAAAACATTCAGTACTTC,CASSLADTQNIQYF
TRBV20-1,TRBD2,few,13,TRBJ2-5,TGCAGTGCTGACGGGGGGGAAGTAGAGACCCAGTACTTC,CSADGGEVETQYF
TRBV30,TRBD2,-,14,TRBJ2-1,TGTGCCTGGAGCCCCGGGACTAGCGCCCATGAGCAGTTCTTC,CAWSPGTSAHEQFF
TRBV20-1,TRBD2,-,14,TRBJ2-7,TGCAGTACGCGGCCCTTAGCGGGCTCCTACGAGCAGTACTTC,CSTRPLAGSYEQYF
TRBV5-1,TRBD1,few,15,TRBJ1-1,TGCGCCAGCAGCCCGGACAGGGGGCATGACACTGAAGCTTTCTTT,CASSPDRGHDTEAFF
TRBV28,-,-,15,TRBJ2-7,TGTGCCAGCAGTTCGCCGGGACGGGCATCCTACGAGCAGTACTTC,CASSSPGRASYEQYF
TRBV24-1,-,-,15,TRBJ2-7,TGTGCCACCTCAGAACCCGGGAGAAGTAGATTCGAGCAGTACTTC,CATSEPGRSRFEQYF
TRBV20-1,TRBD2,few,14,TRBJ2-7,TGCAGTGCTCAGGGACTAGCGGCTTCCTACGAGCAGTACTTC,CSAQGLAASYEQYF
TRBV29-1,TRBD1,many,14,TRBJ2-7,TGCAGCGCCTGGGGGGGACAGGGGGCGGATGAGCAGTACTTC,CSAWGGQGADEQYF
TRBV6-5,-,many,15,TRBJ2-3,TGTGCCAGCAGTTTAACCCCTTGGAGCACAGATACGCAGTATTTT,CASSLTPWSTDTQYF
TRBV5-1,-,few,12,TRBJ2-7,TGCGCCAGCAGCTTGGCCGGGAGCGAGCAGTACTTC,CASSLAGSEQYF
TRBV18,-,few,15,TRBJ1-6,TGTGCCAGCTCACCAAACAGGGATAACTACTCACCCCTCCACTTT,CASSPNRDNYSPLHF
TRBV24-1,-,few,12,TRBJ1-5,TGTGCCACCAGTGCGAGCGATCAGCCCCAGCATTTT,CATSASDQPQHF
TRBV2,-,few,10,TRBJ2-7,TGTGCCAGCAGTGTCACGGGTCCGTACTTC,CASSVTGPYF
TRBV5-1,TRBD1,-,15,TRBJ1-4,TGCGCCAGCAGCTCTGTCGCAGGGGGGAATGAAAAACTGTTTTTT,CASSSVAGGNEKLFF
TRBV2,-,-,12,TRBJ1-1,TGTGCCAGCAGTGAATTGGGGTTGGAAGCTTTCTTT,CASSELGLEAFF
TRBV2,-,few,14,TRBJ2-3,TGTGCCAGCGCACGGGGGAGGAACACAGATACGCAGTATTTT,CASARGRNTDTQYF
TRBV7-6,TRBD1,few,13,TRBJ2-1,TGTGCCAGCAGCCTCCGGGACAGCTATGAGCAGTTCTTC,CASSLRDSYEQFF
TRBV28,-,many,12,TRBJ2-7,TGTGCCAGCAGTAGGCACGGCTACGAGCAGTACTTC,CASSRHGYEQYF
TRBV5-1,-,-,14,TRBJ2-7,TGCGCCAGCAGCTTGGATGTGACAGGCTACGAGCAGTACTTC,CASSLDVTGYEQYF
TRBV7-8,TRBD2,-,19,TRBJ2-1,TGTGCCAGCAGCCCTTTACTAGCGGGAGGGCCTAGTTTCTACAATGAGCAGTTCTTC,CASSPLLAGGPSFYNEQFF